This T cell receptor beta chain was sequenced during a study of cytomegalovirus exposure and HLA in healthy donors. Study information: As released early, the data held around 80 million unique TCRs from HLA-typed donors. The Caucasian-associated ancestry cluster held roughly 84% of 300 to 450 genotyped donors.

As for this clone: Its target is unknown.

General observations from the study: CMV serostatus was the only immune exposure information that was available. In vitro checks showed that a few CMV-associated chains really do target CMV antigens.

With 60 Vbeta and 13 Jbeta primers, the PCR was carried out. Only in-frame clones appear in the TCRdb table, and some are missing; sequencing was by immunoSEQ multiplex PCR. The sample has 90,000 to 110,000 clones, approximately 70% seen once. Germline V gives CDR1 LGHNA, CDR2 YNFKEQ. V lost 1 base and J lost 11; bases outside the gene matches: 30. The CDR3 runs 21 residues. This TCR was recovered from a woman aged 70 to 79 in good health and CMV-seropositive. The sample consisted of PBMCs. The rearrangement links TRBV4-2 to TRBJ1-1; TRBD1 matches at 8 bases. The DNA of the CDR3 is TGTGCCAGCAGCCAAGTTGGGCTGGTCCCCGGACAGGGAACAAAAGGGGGCGACGCTTTCTTT. Translation: CASSQVGLVPGQGTKGGDAFF.